Listed here are 9 T cell receptor beta chains from one sample, sequenced in a study of Graves' ophthalmopathy and Graves' hyperthyroidism. Amplification targeted the TCR beta CDR3 regions, with RNA transcripts as the source material. Investigators did first-round RT-PCR with HTBI primers, then second-round multiplex PCR. TCRdb re-derived calls from the multiplex PCR reads in MiXCR, one entry per CDR3 protein. The data show over a million distinct CDR3 sequences, around a third seen once. Sequenced: peripheral blood or thyroid tissue (not recorded which). The receptors were sampled from an adult man with Graves' hyperthyroidism.

The rearrangement joins TRBV10-3 to TRBJ1-5, with D possibly matching TRBD1 (6 bases). The CDR3 has 13 amino acids. CDR1 and CDR2 (germline): ENHRY, SYGVKD. Between the trimmed V and J ends, which lost 6 bases and 4 bases, there was a span of 10 bases. The CDR3, as DNA: TGTGCCATCAGGGCGGGGGCGAATCAGCCCCAGCATTTT. It yields the protein CAIRAGANQPQHF.

This clonotype was counted many times. This rearrangement joins TRBV7-2 to TRBJ1-4; possibly TRBD1 for D (6 bases). The V end lost 7 bases, the J end lost 8 bases, and 14 bases lay between the germline ends. The CDR3 extends over 13 amino acids. Germline assignment: CDR1 SGHTA and CDR2 FQGNSA. The chain's CDR3 is CASMGGLGEKLFF. CDR3 bases: TGTGCCAGCATGGGGGGCTTAGGAGAAAAACTGTTTTTT. The whole variable domain, filled in from reference TRBV7-2 and TRBJ1-4, reads GAGVSQSPSNKVTEKGKDVELRCDPISGHTALYWYRQSLGQGLEFLIYFQGNSAPDKSGLPSDRFSAERTGGSVSTLTIQRTQQEDSAVYLCASMGGLGEKLFFGSGTQLSVL.

This clonotype showed up many times. The chain is built from TRBV20-1 and TRBJ2-7; D is undetermined. Trimming cost V 1 base and J 2 bases, with 3 bases left between them. Germline values: CDR1 DFQATT, CDR2 SNEGSKA (reference sequence). This CDR3 comprises 11 residues. CDR3 residues: CSARAAYEQYF. The DNA for the CDR3 is TGCAGTGCTAGAGCAGCCTACGAGCAGTACTTC.

V gene TRBV7-9 combines with J gene TRBJ2-5; TRBD2 aligns across 15 bases. The V segment lost 5 bases and the J segment 5 bases; nucleotides outside the gene matches: 12. The CDR3 has 18 residues. Germline V CDR1 and CDR2: SEHNR, FQNEAQ (reference sequence). This chain's CDR3 is CASSQDWTSGRAGETQYF. CDR3 sequence (DNA): TGTGCCAGCAGCCAAGATTGGACTAGCGGGAGGGCCGGGGAGACCCAGTACTTC.

The gene calls are TRBV6-1 and TRBJ1-6; D gene ambiguous. From germline, CDR1 is MNHNS and CDR2 SASEGT. The length of the CDR3 is 15 residues. V was clipped by 8 bases and J by 0 bases, with 11 bases between them. CDR3 in amino acids: CASHQETSYNSPLHF. CDR3 sequence (DNA): TGTGCCAGCCATCAGGAAACCTCCTATAATTCACCCCTCCACTTT.

The chain has TRBV10-2 and TRBJ1-2, with D perhaps matching TRBD1 (6 bases). Germline V lookup: CDR1 WSHSY, CDR2 SAAADI. The germline V and J ends were trimmed by 2 bases and 6 bases, with 13 bases remaining between them. The CDR3 is made up of 14 amino acids. The CDR3 loop is CASSEPDSRHGYTF. The CDR3 DNA reads TGCGCCAGCAGTGAGCCGGACAGTCGGCATGGCTACACCTTC.

As to this clonotype: Germline is not matched at one junction end, which may reflect a read error. The chain couples TRBV10-3 to TRBJ1-5; 8 bases are shared with TRBD1. The V gene's germline CDR1 is ENHRY and CDR2 SYGVKD. The CDR3 runs 16 residues. Here the CDR3 reads CASSYGPDRGGQPQHF. The CDR3 coding sequence is TGTGCCAGCAGTTACGGACCCGACAGGGGTGGACAGCCCCAGCATTTT.

This clonotype was recorded many times. The V gene is TRBV4-3, the J gene TRBJ1-1; possible D gene TRBD1, 5 bases. The ends were cut back, 2 bases at V and 10 bases at J, with 14 bases in the middle. The CDR3 extends over 13 amino acids. Germline-derived CDR1 and CDR2 are LGHNA and YSLEER. CDR3 in DNA: TGCGCCAGCAGCCAAAACCAGGGAATCCCAGCTTTCTTT. Amino acid sequence: CASSQNQGIPAFF.

This clonotype was found many times. The V and J genes are TRBV10-3 and TRBJ2-7, with 7 bases aligning to TRBD2. Trimming took 7 bases from V and 0 from J; bases not matched to a gene: 6. Germline V gene sequence: CDR1 ENHRY, CDR2 SYGVKD. The CDR3 runs 14 residues. This chain's CDR3 is CAITPGLPSYEQYF. CDR3 in DNA: TGTGCCATCACCCCGGGACTACCCTCCTACGAGCAGTACTTC.